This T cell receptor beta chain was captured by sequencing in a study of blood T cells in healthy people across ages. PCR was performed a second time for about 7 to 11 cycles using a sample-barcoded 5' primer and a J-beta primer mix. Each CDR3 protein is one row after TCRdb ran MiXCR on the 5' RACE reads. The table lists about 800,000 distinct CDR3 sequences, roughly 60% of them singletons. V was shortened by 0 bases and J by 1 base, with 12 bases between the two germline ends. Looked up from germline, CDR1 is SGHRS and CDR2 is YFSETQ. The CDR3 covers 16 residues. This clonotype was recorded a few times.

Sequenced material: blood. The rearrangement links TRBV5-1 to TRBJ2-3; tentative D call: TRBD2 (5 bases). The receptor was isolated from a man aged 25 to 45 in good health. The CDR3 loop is CASSLGMSGRTDTQYF. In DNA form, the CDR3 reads TGCGCCAGCAGCTTGGGGATGAGCGGCCGCACAGATACGCAGTATTTT. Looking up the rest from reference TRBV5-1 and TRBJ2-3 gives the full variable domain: KAGVTQTPRYLIKTRGQQVTLSCSPISGHRSVSWYQQTPGQGLQFLFEYFSETQRNKGNFPGRFSGRQFSNSRSEMNVSTLELGDSALYLCASSLGMSGRTDTQYFGPGTRLTVL.